This T cell receptor (beta chain) was sequenced in a study of blood T cells in healthy people across ages. Study observations and caveats: Naive CD4+ cell counts and diversity both ran higher in long-lived than in aged donors.

Then a second PCR, running roughly 7 to 11 cycles, was carried out with a sample-barcoded 5' primer and a J-beta primer mix. Each TCR beta cDNA got a 12-nucleotide random molecular identifier. Using its own MiXCR run on the 5' RACE reads, TCRdb lists one record per CDR3 protein. The repertoire has fewer than 900,000 distinct CDR3 sequences, roughly 41% of them found once; the top ten carry 20%. A remark on this clonotype: Its antigen is still unknown.

The CDR3 is 15 residues long. J gave up 2 bases and V 0 bases, and 4 bases lay outside the gene matches. Germline V gene lookup returns CDR1 MNHEY and CDR2 SVGAGI. Sequences were obtained from blood. The TCR was taken from a woman in her sixties in good health. This chain uses TRBV6-5 with TRBJ2-7; TRBD2 aligns across 7 bases. CDR3 protein: CASSYSGGSPYEQYF. The CDR3 region has the DNA TGTGCCAGCAGTTACTCTGGCGGGAGCCCCTACGAGCAGTACTTC.